This T cell receptor beta chain derives from a study of vaccination effects on CD4 cells after COVID-19. After expansion with viral peptide pools in the ViraFEST assay, antigen-specific CD4+ T cells were sequenced. Culturing for roughly 10 days preceded CD4+ T cell isolation. Participants completed two doses of the BNT162b2 or mRNA-1273 vaccine. The method was immunoSEQ multiplex PCR; TCRdb's version includes in-frame clones alone and lacks a portion of them. This table holds around 81,000 clones, around four fifths found once. As concerns this clone: Its specificity is not known.

The CDR3 runs to 14 residues. V lost 3 bases and J 4 bases, leaving 11 bases between the germline ends. The germline CDR1 and CDR2 sequences are SGHRS and YFSETQ. This clonotype was sampled from a human donor who received a COVID-19 vaccine. The source was CD4+ T cells from PBMCs cultured with HCoV-OC43 spike peptides, collected after COVID-19 vaccination. Subset given: HCoV-OC43 spike overlapping peptide pool stimulation. This rearrangement joins TRBV5-1 to TRBJ1-3, with D unresolved. DNA of the CDR3: TGCGCCAGCAGCTCAGACGGTCAGGGAAACACCATATATTTT. Translated: CASSSDGQGNTIYF.